This T cell receptor beta chain was captured in a study of identical twins (dated by TCRdb to about 2016). The study in broad terms: The study deep-sequenced TCR alpha and beta repertoires from monozygotic twins, unrelated adults of various ages and cord blood to test whether fetal clonotypes persist. To rule out contamination, the twin experiments were replicated at different times with different library preparation protocols.

Results and caveats for the whole study, not just this receptor: In beta out-of-frame sequences, excess twin sharing was weaker, because having fewer shared sequences lowered the signal-to-noise ratio. Recombination models systematically underestimated out-of-frame TCR alpha sharing in monozygotic twins but agreed with sharing between unrelated individuals. Invariant T cells such as MAIT and iNKT could partly confound zero-insertion analyses, though diverse VJ usage argued against this for most clonotypes. Because the same donors could not be followed over many years, conclusions were based on cross-sectional statistical analysis. Fewer insertions were carried by abundant cord blood beta clonotypes; a weaker similar trend was observed in young adult naive repertoires, while no such trend was observed in memory repertoires. Compared with coincidental sharing between unrelated individuals, an excess of low generation-probability sequences was observed among out-of-frame TCR alpha sequences shared between twins.

The library was prepared using 5' RACE. Sequencer: Illumina HiSeq 2000. Template switching added a universal primer binding site, and the final cDNA carried a unique molecular identifier that allowed TCR cDNA molecules to be counted accurately. First-strand cDNA for TCR alpha and beta chains was synthesized from specific primers in the conserved constant-segment region. To control for contamination, each cDNA library was double barcoded with a SMART-Mk sample barcode plus Illumina barcodes. TruSeq adapter sequences and Illumina sample barcodes were added in two successive PCR steps. The TCR alpha and beta cDNA libraries were sequenced on the Illumina HiSeq platform using custom primers. The paper's data handling went like this. MiGEC processed the raw reads to extract unique molecular identifiers, while MiXCR was used to determine the CDR3 positions. For each individual, recombination models were inferred using an EM algorithm with the repgenHMM and IGoR tools. Shared clonotype analysis was performed with the tcR package in R, normalizing sharing by the product of cloneset sizes. Out-of-frame nonproductive sequences were analyzed to study raw recombination free of thymic and clonal selection effects. In TCRdb, the public reads were trimmed at Q25 with fastp and aligned with MiXCR, with productive beta chains retained. Rows with a matching CDR3 protein are joined into one entry that keeps the most common DNA and genes. The V and J calls and clone size are TCRdb's, not the authors'. This sample holds 200,000 to 250,000 distinct CDR3 sequences; roughly a tenth were observed only once. The ten largest clones capture over 8% of the sample.

A note on this clonotype: The antigen it binds to is not known. Base quality data are lacking; no much larger clone is found one base away.

Every donor in the study was a healthy Caucasian. Miltenyi CD45RO+ enrichment and human naive T-cell isolation kits were used to isolate memory (CD45RO+) and naive T cells from PBMC. From cysteine to phenylalanine, the CDR3 is 15 amino acids long. The read is trimmed to its CDR3 DNA, 45 bases read in frame from base 1. Looking up the germline V gene yields CDR1 SGDLS and CDR2 YYNGEE. V has 0 bases trimmed and J has 8 bases trimmed; junction bases matching no gene number 7. The receptor comes from a man aged 45-60 years in good health. The rearranged chain carries TRBV9 and TRBJ2-3; a stretch of 9 junction bases matches TRBD2. The sample taken for sequencing was memory T cells sorted from blood. What this sample's cell subset or site label stands for: CD45RO+ enriched T cells. The nucleotide sequence reads TGTGCCAGCAGCGTAGTCGCGGGAGGGCCTGCTACGCAGTATTTT. The resulting protein is CASSVVAGGPATQYF.